The present T cell receptor beta chain was sequenced within a study of T cell repertoires in cytomegalovirus infection. Using its own MiXCR run on the reads, TCRdb lists one record per CDR3 protein. The table includes 900,000 to 950,000 distinct CDR3 sequences, approximately 31% detected once. Germline V gene sequence: CDR1 LNHNV, CDR2 YYDKDF (reference sequence). The CDR3 runs 15 residues. Between the trimmed V and J ends, which lost 5 bases and 0 bases, there was a span of 13 bases. As for this clonotype: No antigen is known for it.

This specimen was cultured CD8+ T cells from PBMCs, taken from culture after CMV antigen stimulation. The clonotype was recovered from a human donor in good health (CMV status not recorded). Some clones in this sample may be carry-over from other donors' samples. J is TRBJ1-1 and V is TRBV15; D ambiguous. CDR3 region: CATSGSFGLNTEAFF. The CDR3 DNA follows: TGTGCCACCAGCGGATCATTTGGCTTGAACACTGAAGCTTTCTTT.